This is a list of T cell receptor beta chains from one sample in a study of blood T cell repertoires in COVID-19. Only in-frame clones appear in the TCRdb table, and some are missing; sequencing was by immunoSEQ multiplex PCR. The sample includes approximately 150,000 clones, roughly 90% seen only once; the top ten take around 1.6%. The sequencing sample was made of peripheral blood. The receptors were sampled from a human donor in a cohort sampled during active COVID-19. The conserved cysteine and the conserved F or W are not part of the CDR3 here. A D gene is named only where the DNA matches it firmly.

d_call v_call cdr3_aa
NA TRBV9 ASGGWTDYGYT
TRBD2 TRBV7-3 ASSLNPGLAGASTGELF
NA TRBV3-1/TRBV3-2 ASSQVVRDSSYNSPLH
NA TRBV6-5 ASSPPLPREQY
NA TRBV9 ASSVGPPGYGYT
NA TRBV6-2/TRBV6-3 ASSPTYNEQF
TRBD1 TRBV11-3 ASSLGWDRGSGTGELF
TRBD1 TRBV6-4 ASRTGQGNTEAF
NA TRBV19 ASSIGPSYSNQPQH
NA TRBV20-1 SAPGAYEQY
TRBD1 TRBV3-1/TRBV3-2 ASSQQNRGKLF
TRBD1 TRBV29-1 SVGTGDQPQH
TRBD1 TRBV5-1 ASSLDRGPGAF
TRBD2 TRBV20-1 SASGTSGGGETQY
TRBD2 TRBV9 ASSLRGGQTDTQY
NA TRBV6-5 ASSYSESSYNEQF
NA TRBV6-2/TRBV6-3 ASSIGARGNQPQH
NA TRBV10-3 AIRGAGDEQF
TRBD2 TRBV5-1 ASSLLGGGATDTQY
TRBD1 TRBV5-1 ASSGWTGQETQY
TRBD1 TRBV6-5 ASSSSGTGATDTQY
TRBD1 TRBV10-3 AISVNTGTGDEQY
NA TRBV7-7 ASSRQVGPYNEQF
NA TRBV5-4 ASSVGGTGEKLS
NA TRBV4-1 ASSQGRGSYEQY
NA TRBV7-2 ASSLGGRGTDTQY
TRBD2 TRBV7-6 ASSLEAGGPVSYEQY
NA TRBV5-1 ASSLETGNTEAF
NA TRBV24-1 ATSDFSGNGYT
NA TRBV5-5 ASSALTENTEAF
TRBD2 TRBV5-4 ASSAGLAGDYFQETQY
TRBD1 TRBV9 ASSVAAGTGSHSPLH